The entry below gives a single TCR beta chain sequence along with its context. It has no known antigen specificity. No much larger clone is present one base from it, and per-base qualities are unavailable. Unstimulated Tregs (CD4+CD25+CD127-), CD4+ non-Tregs (CD4+CD25-), CD4 and CD8 cells were FACS-sorted from thawed PBMCs. Healthy control blood came either as purchased buffy coats or from healthy volunteers. Healthy control blood was processed by Ficoll density gradient to PBMCs and cryopreserved; patient PBMCs were collected before and after transplant. This specimen belongs to a study of Tregs in tolerant kidney transplant recipients (dated by TCRdb to the late 2010s). For the study in its entirety: The study applied TCRbeta sequencing to find donor-specific regulatory T cells before combined kidney and bone marrow transplantation and then followed those same cells after transplant. In 3 healthy controls, several methods of expanding Tregs specific for an allogeneic donor were compared by TCRbeta repertoire sequencing.

Broad study findings and their caveats: Expanding Tregs with activated donor B cells appeared to identify the most biologically relevant and donor-specific TCRbeta repertoire. Because only a small number of patients were included, the study had limitations, and the results will need to be validated in larger populations as well as under other immunosuppression protocols. Biological reproducibility was not directly addressed, though technical replication error appeared minimal.

For TCRbeta CDR3 sequencing, genomic DNA from the sorted cells was extracted using the QIAGEN DNeasy Blood and Tissue Kit. High-throughput TCRbeta CDR3 sequencing, which included PCR amplification with bias correction and internal controls, was done commercially through immunoSEQ. Concerning the study's data processing: Unique productive TCRbeta sequences were defined by CDR3 nucleotide sequence where primers matched, and otherwise by CDR3 amino acid sequence together with Vbeta and Jbeta genes. To correct sorting error, sequences shared between sorted populations at a frequency ratio of 2:1 or less were removed; the rest were assigned to the higher population. A sequence was defined as donor-reactive if the sequence was expanded at least 5-fold in CFSE-low cells compared with unstimulated cells and had a frequency of at least 0.01% in CFSE-low cells. Jensen-Shannon divergence calculated on the top 100 TCRbeta sequences ranked by frequency was used to measure repertoire divergence. When a sample had multiple sequencing runs, each run was corrected for sorting error separately and the runs were then pooled. This immuneACCESS table, as held by TCRdb, lists in-frame sequences with V and J called but not all clones. Of the missing ones, under half trace to an unresolved V gene in checked studies; the others have no known cause. From that table come the V and J calls and clone size; the DNA was used to work out D and trimming. For this sample there are roughly 70,000 clones; about 83% appear just once. Jointly, the top ten make up approximately 4% of the sample.

Unmatched junction bases come to 7, with V trimmed by 6 bases and J by 4 bases. In the germline V gene, CDR1 corresponds to MNHGY and CDR2 to SVAAGI. From cysteine to phenylalanine, the CDR3 is 15 amino acids long. Kept here is only the CDR3 DNA, which spans 45 bases and is read in frame from base 1. Source material: CD4+ T cells from blood. The origin of this receptor is a human donor in good health. The V gene is TRBV6-9 and the J gene is TRBJ1-4; 8 bases in the middle match TRBD1. The CDR3 sequence is CASSRWTGINEKLFF. The sequenced DNA: TGTGCCAGCAGCCGTTGGACAGGGATTAATGAAAAACTGTTTTTT.